This TCR beta chain was identified in a study of T cells after yellow fever vaccination. Looking at the study overall: Separation of EM, EMRA, CM and Tscm memory subsets by sorting relied on CD3, CD45RA, CCR7 and CD95. It was SMART-Seq v4 Ultra Low Input that prepared the fractions with low cell numbers.

TCRdb fed the 5' RACE reads into MiXCR, producing one record per CDR3 protein. The sample consists of approximately 34,000 distinct CDR3 sequences, 6.6% of them appearing once. This clonotype appeared many times. The germline V and J ends were trimmed by 5 bases and 2 bases, with 0 bases remaining between them. The CDR3 covers 11 residues. In germline, CDR1 is SGHVS, CDR2 FNYEAQ. The chain carries TRBV7-6 and TRBJ1-4; no firm D call. This clonotype was obtained from a young man who received the YFV17D yellow fever vaccine. Sequences were derived from PBMCs, either bulk or a sorted T-cell subset (CD4+, CD8+, memory, or dextramer-sorted; not recorded which), sampled on the day of the first yellow fever vaccination. The CDR3 is CASSTNEKLFF. In DNA form, the CDR3 reads TGTGCCAGCAGCACTAATGAAAAACTGTTTTTT.